This TCR beta chain was identified during a study of human T cells and chemical hapten exposure. Background on the study: Alopecia areata, totalis or universalis was found in mostly female patients. Points from the study as a whole: Alopecia in all donors means immunity may differ from healthy individuals.

This clonotype was seen only a few times. Its target is not known. Time point reported: patch test 1, 2 weeks after DPC sensitization. Treatment described: therapeutic diphenylcyclopropenone sensitization with weekly scalp DPC. Total RNA was isolated from whole blood that had not been fractionated. The library gave individual cDNA molecules unique molecular identifiers. One entry per CDR3 protein, called by TCRdb with MiXCR from the RACE reads. The sample gives 350,000 or so distinct CDR3 sequences, under 9% of which show up once; roughly 8% is in the top ten. CDR1 SGHDT and CDR2 YYEEEE come from the germline V gene. With 0 bases removed from V and 3 bases from J, the gap between germline ends came to 7 bases. The CDR3 is 15 amino acids.

This sequence originates from a woman aged 18-35 years with alopecia areata. Some clones in this sample may be carry-over from other donors' samples. Sequenced material: whole blood, taken in connection with sensitization to the hapten diphenylcyclopropenone (DPC). This chain uses TRBV5-6 with TRBJ1-6; no clear D gene. The CDR3 DNA follows: TGTGCCAGCAGCTTGGCTGGGGACTATAATTCACCCCTCCACTTT. Translating it yields CASSLAGDYNSPLHF.